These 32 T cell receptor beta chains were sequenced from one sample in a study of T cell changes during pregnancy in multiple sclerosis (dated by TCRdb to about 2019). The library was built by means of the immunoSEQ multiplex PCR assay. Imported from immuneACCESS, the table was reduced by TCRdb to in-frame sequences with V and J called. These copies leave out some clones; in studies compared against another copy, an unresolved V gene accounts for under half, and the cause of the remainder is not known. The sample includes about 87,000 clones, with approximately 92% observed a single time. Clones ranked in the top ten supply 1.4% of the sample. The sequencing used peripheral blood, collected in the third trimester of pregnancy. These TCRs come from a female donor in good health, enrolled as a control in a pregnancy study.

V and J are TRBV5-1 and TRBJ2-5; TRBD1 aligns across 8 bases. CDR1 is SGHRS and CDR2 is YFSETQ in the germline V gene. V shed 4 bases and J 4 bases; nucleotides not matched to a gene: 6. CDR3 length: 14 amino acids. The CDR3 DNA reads TGCGCCAGCAGCCCGACAGGGGATTCAGAGACCCAGTACTTC. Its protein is CASSPTGDSETQYF.

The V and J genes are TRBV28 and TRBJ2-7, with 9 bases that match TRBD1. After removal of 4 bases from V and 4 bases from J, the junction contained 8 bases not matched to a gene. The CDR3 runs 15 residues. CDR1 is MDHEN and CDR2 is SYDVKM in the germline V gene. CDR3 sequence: CASSSGDRDRYEQYF. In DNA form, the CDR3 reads TGTGCCAGCAGTTCGGGGGACAGGGATAGATACGAGCAGTACTTC.

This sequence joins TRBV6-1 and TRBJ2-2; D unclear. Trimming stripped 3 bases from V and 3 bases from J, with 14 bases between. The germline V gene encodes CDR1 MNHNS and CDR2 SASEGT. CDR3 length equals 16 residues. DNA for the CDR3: TGTGCCAGCAGTGACAGTGCGGCTGGCGACACCGGGGAGCTGTTTTTT. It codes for CASSDSAAGDTGELFF.

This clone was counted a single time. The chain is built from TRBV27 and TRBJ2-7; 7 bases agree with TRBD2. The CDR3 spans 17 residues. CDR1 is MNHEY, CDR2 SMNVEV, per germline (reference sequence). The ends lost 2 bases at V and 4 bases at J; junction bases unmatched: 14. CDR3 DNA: TGTGCCAGCAGTTTAAAGTATCGGACTAGTGGTATTTACGAGCAGTACTTC. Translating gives CASSLKYRTSGIYEQYF.

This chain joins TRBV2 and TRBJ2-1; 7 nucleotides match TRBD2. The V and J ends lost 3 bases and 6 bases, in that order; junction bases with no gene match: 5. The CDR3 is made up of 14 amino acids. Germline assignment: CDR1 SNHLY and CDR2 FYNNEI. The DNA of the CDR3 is TGTGCCAGCAGTGAGAGGCGGGGGATCAATGAGCAGTTCTTC. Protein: CASSERRGINEQFF. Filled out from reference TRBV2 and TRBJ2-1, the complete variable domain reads EPEVTQTPSHQVTQMGQEVILRCVPISNHLYFYWYRQILGQKVEFLVSFYNNEISEKSEIFDDQFSVERPDGSNFTLKIRSTKLEDSAMYFCASSERRGINEQFFGPGTRLTVL.

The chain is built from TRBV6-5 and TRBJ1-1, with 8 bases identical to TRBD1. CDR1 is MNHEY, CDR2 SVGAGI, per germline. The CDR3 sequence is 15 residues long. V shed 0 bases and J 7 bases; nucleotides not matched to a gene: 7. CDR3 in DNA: TGTGCCAGCAGTTACTCAGGCTCAGGGGGCCGTGAAGCTTTCTTT. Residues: CASSYSGSGGREAFF.

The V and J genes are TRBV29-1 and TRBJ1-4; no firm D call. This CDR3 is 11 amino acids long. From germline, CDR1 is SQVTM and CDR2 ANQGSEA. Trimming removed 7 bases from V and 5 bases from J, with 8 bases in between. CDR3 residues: CSGRANEKLFF. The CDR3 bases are TGCAGCGGGCGGGCAAATGAAAAACTGTTTTTT.

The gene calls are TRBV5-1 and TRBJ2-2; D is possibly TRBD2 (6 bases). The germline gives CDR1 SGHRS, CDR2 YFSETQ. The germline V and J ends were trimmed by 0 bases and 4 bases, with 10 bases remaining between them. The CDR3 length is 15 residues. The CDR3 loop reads CASSLGGASTGELFF. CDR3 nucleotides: TGCGCCAGCAGCTTGGGCGGGGCCAGCACCGGGGAGCTGTTTTTT.

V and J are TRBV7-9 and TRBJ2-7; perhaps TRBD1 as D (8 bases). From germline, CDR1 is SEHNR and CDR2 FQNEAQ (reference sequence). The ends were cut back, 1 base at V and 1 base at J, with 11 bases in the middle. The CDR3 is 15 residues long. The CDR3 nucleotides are TGTGCCAGCAGCTTAGAACAGGGGGGGTCCTACGAGCAGTACTTC. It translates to CASSLEQGGSYEQYF.

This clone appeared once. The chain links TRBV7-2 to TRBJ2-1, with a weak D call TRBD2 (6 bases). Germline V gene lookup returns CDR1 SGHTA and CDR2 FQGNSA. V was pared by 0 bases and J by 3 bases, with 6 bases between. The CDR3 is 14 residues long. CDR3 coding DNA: TGTGCCAGCAGCTTAGCGGGAGGCTACAATGAGCAGTTCTTC. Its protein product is CASSLAGGYNEQFF.

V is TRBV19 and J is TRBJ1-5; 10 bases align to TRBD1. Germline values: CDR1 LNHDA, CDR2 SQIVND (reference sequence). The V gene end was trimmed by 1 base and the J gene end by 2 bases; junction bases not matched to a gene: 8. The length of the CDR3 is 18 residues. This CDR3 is CASSIGDRGGWRNQPQHF. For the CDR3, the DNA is TGTGCCAGTAGTATAGGGGACAGGGGAGGTTGGCGCAATCAGCCCCAGCATTTT.

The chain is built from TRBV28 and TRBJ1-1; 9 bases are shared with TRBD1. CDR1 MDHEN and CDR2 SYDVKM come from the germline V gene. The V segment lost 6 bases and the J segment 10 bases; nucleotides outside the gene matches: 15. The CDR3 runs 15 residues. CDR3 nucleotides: TGTGCCAGCAGCACTACCGGGACAGGGTTGAACGTAGCTTTCTTT. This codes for CASSTTGTGLNVAFF.

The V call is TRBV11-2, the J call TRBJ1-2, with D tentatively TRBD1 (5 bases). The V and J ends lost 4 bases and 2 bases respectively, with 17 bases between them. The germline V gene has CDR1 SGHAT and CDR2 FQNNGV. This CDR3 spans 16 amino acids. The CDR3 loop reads CASSYANRSPNYGYTF. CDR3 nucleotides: TGTGCCAGCAGCTACGCAAACAGGAGCCCCAACTATGGCTACACCTTC.

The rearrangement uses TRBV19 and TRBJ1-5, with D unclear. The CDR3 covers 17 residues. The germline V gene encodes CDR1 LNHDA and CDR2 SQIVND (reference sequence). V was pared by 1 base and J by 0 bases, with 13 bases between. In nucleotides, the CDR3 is TGTGCCAGTAGTATAGTTCCCAGAAGTTATAGCAATCAGCCCCAGCATTTT. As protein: CASSIVPRSYSNQPQHF. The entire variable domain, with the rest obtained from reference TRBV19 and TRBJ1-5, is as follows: DGGITQSPKYLFRKEGQNVTLSCEQNLNHDAMYWYRQDPGQGLRLIYYSQIVNDFQKGDIAEGYSVSREKKESFPLTVTSAQKNPTAFYLCASSIVPRSYSNQPQHFGDGTRLSIL.

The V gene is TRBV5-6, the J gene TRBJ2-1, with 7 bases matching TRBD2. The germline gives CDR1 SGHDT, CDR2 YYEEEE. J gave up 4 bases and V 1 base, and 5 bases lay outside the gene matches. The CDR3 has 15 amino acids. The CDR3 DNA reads TGTGCCAGCAGCTTGCCGGGGACTACTTACAATGAGCAGTTCTTC. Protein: CASSLPGTTYNEQFF.

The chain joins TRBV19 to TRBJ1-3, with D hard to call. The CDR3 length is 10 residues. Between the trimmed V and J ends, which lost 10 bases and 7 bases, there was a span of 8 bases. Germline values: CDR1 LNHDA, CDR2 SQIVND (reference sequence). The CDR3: CATKSNTIYF. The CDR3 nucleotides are TGTGCCACTAAGTCGAACACCATATATTTT.

The CDR3 DNA reads as TGTGCCAGCAGCTTAAATAGGGGCGAGCAGTACTTC. Translation: CASSLNRGEQYF. The chain carries TRBV7-9 and TRBJ2-7; a possible D gene is TRBD1 (5 bases). The ends were cut back, 2 bases at V and 6 bases at J, with 8 bases in the middle. Germline V gene lookup returns CDR1 SEHNR and CDR2 FQNEAQ (reference sequence). The CDR3 has 12 amino acids. The full variable domain, its missing parts supplied by reference TRBV7-9 and TRBJ2-7, is DTGVSQNPRHKITKRGQNVTFRCDPISEHNRLYWYRQTLGQGPEFLTYFQNEAQLEKSRLLSDRFSAERPKGSFSTLEIQRTEQGDSAMYLCASSLNRGEQYFGPGTRLTVT.

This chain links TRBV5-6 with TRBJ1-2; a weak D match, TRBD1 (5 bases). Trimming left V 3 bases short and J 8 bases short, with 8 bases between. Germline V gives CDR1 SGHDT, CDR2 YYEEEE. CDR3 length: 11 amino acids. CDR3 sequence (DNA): TGTGCCAGCAGCTCAGGGTGGGGCTACACCTTC. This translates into CASSSGWGYTF.

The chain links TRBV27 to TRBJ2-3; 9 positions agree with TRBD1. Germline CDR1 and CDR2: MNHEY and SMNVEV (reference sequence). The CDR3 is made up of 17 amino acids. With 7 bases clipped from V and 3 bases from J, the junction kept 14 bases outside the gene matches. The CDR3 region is CASIPYYGTGRTDTQYF. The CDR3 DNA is TGTGCCAGCATTCCTTACTATGGGACAGGGCGAACAGATACGCAGTATTTT.

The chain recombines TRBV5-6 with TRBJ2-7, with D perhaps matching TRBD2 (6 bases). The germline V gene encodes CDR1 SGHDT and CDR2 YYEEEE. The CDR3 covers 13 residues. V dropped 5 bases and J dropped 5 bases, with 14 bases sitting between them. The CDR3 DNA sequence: TGTGCCAGCAGATTTGAGTCGGGGGACGAGCAGTACTTC. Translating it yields CASRFESGDEQYF.

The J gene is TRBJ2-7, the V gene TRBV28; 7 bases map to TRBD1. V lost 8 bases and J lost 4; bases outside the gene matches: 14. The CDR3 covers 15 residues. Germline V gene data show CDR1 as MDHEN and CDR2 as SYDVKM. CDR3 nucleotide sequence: TGTGCCAGCTCAGGAATCCGGGACAGTCGGTACGAGCAGTACTTC. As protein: CASSGIRDSRYEQYF.

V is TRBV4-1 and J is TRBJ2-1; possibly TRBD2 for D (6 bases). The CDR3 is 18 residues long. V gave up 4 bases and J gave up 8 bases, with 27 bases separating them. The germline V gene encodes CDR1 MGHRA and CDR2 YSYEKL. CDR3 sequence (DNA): TGCGCCAGCAGCCGTGTCTTCGGGGGTCAACCCCCATCGGATGAGCAGTTCTTC. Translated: CASSRVFGGQPPSDEQFF.

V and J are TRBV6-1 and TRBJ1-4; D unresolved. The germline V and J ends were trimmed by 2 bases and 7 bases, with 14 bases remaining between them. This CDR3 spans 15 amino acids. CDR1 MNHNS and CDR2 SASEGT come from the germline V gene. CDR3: CASSESGRSGEKLFF. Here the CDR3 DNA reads TGTGCCAGCAGTGAATCGGGGAGGTCTGGTGAAAAACTGTTTTTT.

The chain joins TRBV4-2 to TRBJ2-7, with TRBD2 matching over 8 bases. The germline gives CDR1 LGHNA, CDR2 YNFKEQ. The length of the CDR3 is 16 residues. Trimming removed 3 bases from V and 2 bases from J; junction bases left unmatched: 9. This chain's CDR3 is CASSQDSGRQTYEQYF. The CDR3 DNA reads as TGTGCCAGCAGCCAGGACAGCGGGAGACAGACCTACGAGCAGTACTTC.

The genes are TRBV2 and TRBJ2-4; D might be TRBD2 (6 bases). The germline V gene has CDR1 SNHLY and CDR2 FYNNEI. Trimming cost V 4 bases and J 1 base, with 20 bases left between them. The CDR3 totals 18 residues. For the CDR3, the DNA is TGTGCCAGCAGTGGACTAGTAACGCCCTATACGGCCAAAAACATTCAGTACTTC. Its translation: CASSGLVTPYTAKNIQYF. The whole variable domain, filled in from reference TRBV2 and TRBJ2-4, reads EPEVTQTPSHQVTQMGQEVILRCVPISNHLYFYWYRQILGQKVEFLVSFYNNEISEKSEIFDDQFSVERPDGSNFTLKIRSTKLEDSAMYFCASSGLVTPYTAKNIQYFGAGTRLSVL.

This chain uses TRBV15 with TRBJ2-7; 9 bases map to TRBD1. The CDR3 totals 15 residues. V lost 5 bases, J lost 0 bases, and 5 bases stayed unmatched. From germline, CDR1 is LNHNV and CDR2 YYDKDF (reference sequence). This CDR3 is CATSGNRGHSYEQYF. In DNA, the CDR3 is TGTGCCACCAGCGGTAACAGGGGGCACTCCTACGAGCAGTACTTC.

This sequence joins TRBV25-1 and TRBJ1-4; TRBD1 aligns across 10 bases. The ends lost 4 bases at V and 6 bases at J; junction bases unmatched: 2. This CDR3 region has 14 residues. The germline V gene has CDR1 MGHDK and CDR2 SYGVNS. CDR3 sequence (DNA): TGTGCCAGCAGTGCCGGGACAGGGGATGAAAAACTGTTTTTT. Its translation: CASSAGTGDEKLFF.

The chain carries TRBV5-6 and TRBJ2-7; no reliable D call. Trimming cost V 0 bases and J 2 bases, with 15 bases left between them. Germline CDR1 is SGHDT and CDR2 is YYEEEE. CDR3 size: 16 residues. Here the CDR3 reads CASSLGPPYRAYEQYF. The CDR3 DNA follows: TGTGCCAGCAGCTTGGGACCGCCTTATCGGGCCTACGAGCAGTACTTC.

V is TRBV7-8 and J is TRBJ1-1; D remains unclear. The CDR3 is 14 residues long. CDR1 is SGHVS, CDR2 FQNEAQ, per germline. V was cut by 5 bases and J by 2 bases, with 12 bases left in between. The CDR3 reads CASSPRTYNTEAFF. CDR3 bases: TGTGCCAGCAGCCCCCGAACATACAACACTGAAGCTTTCTTT.

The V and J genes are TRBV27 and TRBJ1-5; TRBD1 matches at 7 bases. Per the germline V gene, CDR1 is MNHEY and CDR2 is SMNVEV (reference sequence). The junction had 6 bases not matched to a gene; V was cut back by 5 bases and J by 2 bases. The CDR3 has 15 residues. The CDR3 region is CASSRDREGNQPQHF. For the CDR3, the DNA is TGTGCCAGCAGTAGAGACAGGGAAGGCAATCAGCCCCAGCATTTT.

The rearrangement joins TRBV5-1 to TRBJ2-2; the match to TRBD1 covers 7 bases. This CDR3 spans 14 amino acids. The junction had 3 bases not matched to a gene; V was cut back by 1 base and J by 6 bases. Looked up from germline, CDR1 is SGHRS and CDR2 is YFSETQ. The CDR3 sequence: CASSLTQGAGELFF. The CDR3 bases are TGCGCCAGCAGCTTGACGCAGGGGGCCGGGGAGCTGTTTTTT.

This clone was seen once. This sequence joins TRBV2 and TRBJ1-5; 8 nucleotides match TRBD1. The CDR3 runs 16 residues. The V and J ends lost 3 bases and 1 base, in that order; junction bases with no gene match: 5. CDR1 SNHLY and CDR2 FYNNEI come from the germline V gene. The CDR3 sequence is CASSDDRGASNQPQHF. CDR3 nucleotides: TGTGCCAGCAGTGACGACAGGGGCGCGAGCAATCAGCCCCAGCATTTT.